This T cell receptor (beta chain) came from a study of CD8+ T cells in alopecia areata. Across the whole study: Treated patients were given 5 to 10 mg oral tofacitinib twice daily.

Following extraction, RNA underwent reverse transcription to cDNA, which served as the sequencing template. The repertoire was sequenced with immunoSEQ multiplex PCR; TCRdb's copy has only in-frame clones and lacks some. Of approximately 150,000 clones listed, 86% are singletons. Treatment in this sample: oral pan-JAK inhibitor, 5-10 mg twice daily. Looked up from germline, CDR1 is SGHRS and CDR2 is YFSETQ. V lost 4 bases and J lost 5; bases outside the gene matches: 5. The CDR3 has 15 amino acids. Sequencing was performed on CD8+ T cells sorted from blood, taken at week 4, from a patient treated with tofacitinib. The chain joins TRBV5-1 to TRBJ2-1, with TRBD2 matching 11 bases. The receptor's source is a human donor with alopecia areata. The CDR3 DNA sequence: TGCGCCAGCAGCGCTGGGACTAGCGGTCACAATGAGCAGTTCTTC. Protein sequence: CASSAGTSGHNEQFF.